These 28 T cell receptor beta chains share one sample of origin, sequenced in a study of T-cell reconstitution after alpha-beta-depleted transplantation in children. For TCRbeta, the library was prepared with unique molecular identifiers. TCRdb itself ran the PCR reads through MiXCR, one entry per CDR3 protein. The repertoire holds hundreds of thousands of distinct CDR3 sequences, around a sixth seen once, with 1.1% in the top ten. Sequences were derived from PBMCs from the stem cell graft donor, sampled from the stem cell graft. The receptors shown here come from a human donor who donated a stem cell graft to a child with acute myeloid leukemia.

This clonotype showed up many times. The J gene is TRBJ1-4, the V gene TRBV30; 9 nucleotides agree with TRBD1. Germline V gene lookup returns CDR1 GTSNPN and CDR2 SVGIG (reference sequence). CDR3 size: 14 residues. Trimming cost V 2 bases and J 8 bases; bases outside gene matches: 6. The CDR3 region has the DNA TGTGCCTGGAGTCGAGGACAGGGGTACGAAAAACTGTTTTTT. Protein product: CAWSRGQGYEKLFF.

The CDR3 loop reads CASSSGVNTQYF. CDR3 DNA: TGTGCCAGCAGCTCAGGGGTAAATACGCAGTATTTT. The chain is built from TRBV5-6 and TRBJ2-3; possibly TRBD1 for D (6 bases). With 3 bases removed from V and 7 bases from J, the gap between germline ends came to 9 bases. The CDR3 runs 12 residues. CDR1 is SGHDT, CDR2 YYEEEE, per germline.

This clonotype has a handful of counts. The chain uses TRBV15 and TRBJ2-1; 7 bases map to TRBD1. V trimming: 4 bases; J trimming: 2 bases; junction bases outside the gene matches: 8. The CDR3 contains 16 residues. CDR1 LNHNV and CDR2 YYDKDF come from the germline V gene (reference sequence). CDR3 sequence: CATSKTQGVAYNEQFF. In nucleotides, the CDR3 is TGTGCCACCAGCAAAACTCAGGGGGTGGCCTACAATGAGCAGTTCTTC. Full variable domain (missing parts from reference TRBV15 and TRBJ2-1): DAMVIQNPRYQVTQFGKPVTLSCSQTLNHNVMYWYQQKSSQAPKLLFHYYDKDFNNEADTPDNFQSRRPNTSFCFLDIRSPGLGDTAMYLCATSKTQGVAYNEQFFGPGTRLTVL.

The CDR3 protein is CASSGSYEQYF. In DNA, the CDR3 is TGTGCCAGCAGCGGATCCTACGAGCAGTACTTC. The chain recombines TRBV7-9 with TRBJ2-7; D call uncertain. The CDR3 totals 11 residues. Between the trimmed V and J ends, which lost 5 bases and 1 base, there was a span of 3 bases. CDR1 and CDR2 from the germline V gene are SEHNR and FQNEAQ (reference sequence). The full variable domain, rest sourced from reference TRBV7-9 and TRBJ2-7, is DTGVSQNPRHKITKRGQNVTFRCDPISEHNRLYWYRQTLGQGPEFLTYFQNEAQLEKSRLLSDRFSAERPKGSFSTLEIQRTEQGDSAMYLCASSGSYEQYFGPGTRLTVT.

This clonotype has only a few counts. This rearrangement joins TRBV28 to TRBJ2-1, with 8 bases aligning to TRBD2. Germline V gene data show CDR1 as MDHEN and CDR2 as SYDVKM. V shed 7 bases, J shed 0 bases, and the junction held 11 bases outside the gene matches. The CDR3 is 17 residues long. CDR3 coding DNA: TGTGCCAGCAATCAGCGGGGGACCGTGAGCTCCTACAATGAGCAGTTCTTC. It encodes CASNQRGTVSSYNEQFF.

This chain uses TRBV18 with TRBJ2-4; no reliable D call. Trimming removed 2 bases from V and 3 bases from J, with 5 bases in between. Germline V CDR1 and CDR2: KGHSH, LQKENI. CDR3 length: 13 amino acids. The CDR3 DNA follows: TGTGCCAGCTCACCAGGGGACAAAAACATTCAGTACTTC. Residues: CASSPGDKNIQYF.

The rearrangement joins TRBV20-1 to TRBJ1-5; D remains ambiguous. The CDR3 totals 14 residues. Trimming pared 1 base from V and 1 base from J, leaving 8 bases between. The germline V gene has CDR1 DFQATT and CDR2 SNEGSKA (reference sequence). CDR3 sequence reads: CSARGPGSNQPQHF. CDR3 coding DNA: TGCAGTGCTAGAGGGCCCGGGAGCAATCAGCCCCAGCATTTT.

In this sample, this clonotype turned up many times. The gene calls are TRBV6-5 and TRBJ2-2, with a possible D match to TRBD1 (6 bases). CDR1 is MNHEY, CDR2 SVGAGI, per germline. The CDR3 is 15 amino acids. Trimming removed 2 bases from V and 7 bases from J, with 14 bases in between. CDR3 protein: CASSYPTTGIGELFF. CDR3 nucleotide sequence: TGTGCCAGCAGTTACCCTACCACAGGGATCGGGGAGCTGTTTTTT.

In its sample, this clonotype was seen a few times. The gene calls are TRBV10-2 and TRBJ2-5; 8 nucleotides line up with TRBD2. Germline CDR1 WSHSY, CDR2 SAAADI. The CDR3 is made up of 14 amino acids. The V and J ends lost 10 bases and 1 base, in that order; junction bases with no gene match: 8. In nucleotides, the CDR3 is TGCGCCACCTTGACAGCGGGGGCCCAAGAGACCCAGTACTTC. Translation: CATLTAGAQETQYF.

The V call is TRBV12-3 or TRBV12-4, the J call TRBJ1-2; 7 bases align to TRBD1. V gave up 7 bases and J gave up 4 bases; unmatched junction bases: 6. The CDR3 contains 13 residues. CDR3 sequence: CASTPGGSYGYTF. CDR3 sequence (DNA): TGTGCCAGCACCCCAGGGGGTAGCTATGGCTACACCTTC.

This chain uses TRBV6-2 or TRBV6-3 with TRBJ2-7; tentatively, D is TRBD1 or TRBD2 (6 bases each). This CDR3 has 13 residues. The germline V gene encodes CDR1 MNHEY and CDR2 SVGEGT. Trimming stripped 6 bases from V and 0 bases from J, with 9 bases between. The CDR3 here is CASSRGLSYEQYV. The CDR3 nucleotides read TGTGCCAGCAGCCGGGGGCTCTCCTACGAGCAGTACGTC.

The chain is built from TRBV14 and TRBJ1-1; D is unclear. Germline-derived CDR1 and CDR2 are SGHDN and FVKESK. The CDR3 sequence is 15 residues long. The V end lost 0 bases, the J end lost 2 bases, and 10 bases lay between the germline ends. CDR3 protein: CASSQEYQTNTEAFF. The CDR3 DNA sequence: TGTGCCAGCAGCCAAGAGTACCAGACCAACACTGAAGCTTTCTTT.

The chain combines TRBV10-2 with TRBJ2-5, with D maybe TRBD2 (5 bases). This CDR3 has 15 residues. Germline V gene sequence: CDR1 WSHSY, CDR2 SAAADI. Deletions cut 0 bases from V and 3 bases from J, with 11 bases between. The CDR3 spells CASSESLARKETQYF. CDR3 DNA sequence: TGCGCCAGCAGTGAGTCGCTAGCTCGGAAAGAGACCCAGTACTTC.

The rearrangement joins TRBV11-1 to TRBJ1-5; D remains unclear. The V gene lost 0 bases and the J gene lost 3 bases, with 12 bases spanning the gap. Per the germline V gene, CDR1 is SGHAT and CDR2 is FQDESV (reference sequence). The CDR3 is 16 residues long. CDR3 sequence reads: CASSLALGRVNQPQHF. In DNA form, the CDR3 reads TGTGCCAGCAGCTTAGCGCTTGGGAGGGTCAATCAGCCCCAGCATTTT.

This clonotype has only a few counts. This rearrangement joins TRBV7-6 to TRBJ2-7; D not certain. This CDR3 is 16 amino acids long. Germline V gene data show CDR1 as SGHVS and CDR2 as FNYEAQ. V gave up 1 base and J gave up 0 bases, with 13 bases separating them. CDR3 amino acids: CASSLGSLTLSYEQYF. The CDR3 DNA follows: TGTGCCAGCAGCTTAGGAAGTCTAACTCTCTCCTACGAGCAGTACTTC.

This clonotype was counted at least ten times. The chain's CDR3 is CASSLVGGAGYGYTF. CDR3 in DNA: TGTGCCAGCAGCTTAGTTGGGGGAGCCGGCTATGGCTACACCTTC. V gene TRBV7-2 combines with J gene TRBJ1-2; perhaps TRBD1 as D (5 bases). Germline-derived CDR1 and CDR2 are SGHTA and FQGNSA. CDR3 length equals 15 residues. Trimming removed 1 base from V and 4 bases from J, with 13 bases in between.

This clonotype was detected a few times. The chain joins TRBV15 to TRBJ1-5; D is ambiguous. Trimming left V 9 bases short and J 4 bases short, with 16 bases between. This CDR3 has 14 residues. Per the germline V gene, CDR1 is LNHNV and CDR2 is YYDKDF (reference sequence). The DNA for the CDR3 is TGTGCCACTCTAGCGACCACGGGAAATCAGCCCCAGCATTTT. Its protein is CATLATTGNQPQHF.

This clonotype was seen a handful of times. This sequence joins TRBV5-5 and TRBJ2-1; perhaps TRBD1 as D (5 bases). CDR1 is SGHKS, CDR2 YYEKEE, per germline (reference sequence). CDR3 size: 12 residues. With 3 bases removed from V and 10 bases from J, the gap between germline ends came to 11 bases. The CDR3 region has the DNA TGTGCCAGCAGCTGGGGCAGGGCCGAGCAGTTCTTC. Protein product: CASSWGRAEQFF.

The chain recombines TRBV7-9 with TRBJ2-1; TRBD1 or TRBD2 may be the D gene (5 bases each). The ends were cut back, 1 base at V and 8 bases at J, with 15 bases in the middle. The CDR3 runs to 15 residues. Germline V lookup: CDR1 SEHNR, CDR2 FQNEAQ (reference sequence). The CDR3 sequence is CASSLGDRVIDEQFF. The CDR3 nucleotides are TGTGCCAGCAGCTTAGGGGACCGGGTTATCGATGAGCAGTTCTTC.

This clonotype was counted only a few times. The rearrangement links TRBV25-1 to TRBJ2-7, with D uncertain. This CDR3 has 12 amino acids. V was shortened by 2 bases and J by 5 bases, with 7 bases between the two germline ends. Germline V gives CDR1 MGHDK, CDR2 SYGVNS. The DNA for the CDR3 is TGTGCCAGCAGTGAAGGGTTCGACGAGCAGTACTTC. Its protein is CASSEGFDEQYF.

This clonotype was seen more than once but under ten times. The chain combines TRBV7-2 with TRBJ2-1; D may be TRBD1 (6 bases). The CDR3 consists of 12 residues. V was trimmed by 4 bases and J by 10 bases, leaving 11 bases between them. The germline V gene encodes CDR1 SGHTA and CDR2 FQGNSA. The CDR3 spells CASSSTGIEQFF. Here the CDR3 DNA reads TGTGCCAGCAGCTCAACAGGGATCGAGCAGTTCTTC.

The gene calls are TRBV20-1 and TRBJ2-7; D possibly corresponds to TRBD2 (6 bases). V was trimmed by 0 bases and J by 5 bases, leaving 17 bases between them. Germline V gene data show CDR1 as DFQATT and CDR2 as SNEGSKA (reference sequence). The CDR3 extends over 15 amino acids. This CDR3 reads CSARDFVLASNEQYF. The CDR3 nucleotides are TGCAGTGCTAGAGATTTCGTACTAGCAAGCAACGAGCAGTACTTC.

The chain combines TRBV11-2 with TRBJ2-7, with 7 bases matching TRBD2. Germline V lookup: CDR1 SGHAT, CDR2 FQNNGV. CDR3 length: 14 residues. The junction had 8 bases not matched to a gene; V was cut back by 5 bases and J by 4 bases. In DNA form, the CDR3 reads TGTGCCAGCAGCCAGGGACGGCGGGGGTACGAGCAGTACGTC. The encoded protein is CASSQGRRGYEQYV.

The rearrangement uses TRBV11-2 and TRBJ1-5; the D gene is possibly TRBD1 (5 bases). The V and J ends lost 1 base and 5 bases respectively, with 18 bases between them. The CDR3 is 17 amino acids. Germline assignment: CDR1 SGHAT and CDR2 FQNNGV. For the CDR3, the DNA is TGTGCCAGCAGCTTAGGTGGGGGTCGGGAGTGGGATCAGCCCCAGCATTTT. Amino acid sequence: CASSLGGGREWDQPQHF. Complete variable domain (other parts from reference TRBV11-2 and TRBJ1-5): EAGVAQSPRYKIIEKRQSVAFWCNPISGHATLYWYQQILGQGPKLLIQFQNNGVVDDSQLPKDRFSAERLKGVDSTLKIQPAKLEDSAVYLCASSLGGGREWDQPQHFGDGTRLSIL.

Comments on this clonotype: Possible read error: a much larger clone is one base away. This chain joins TRBV7-2 and TRBJ2-1; D gene unclear. The length of the CDR3 is 14 residues. Trimming left V 0 bases short and J 13 bases short, with 16 bases between. Germline-derived CDR1 and CDR2 are SGHTA and FQGNSA. CDR3 nucleotide sequence: TGTGCCAGCAGCTTAGCGGGAAACAAGGGTGACCAGTTCTTC. This translates into CASSLAGNKGDQFF.

This clonotype came up many times. The V gene is TRBV29-1, the J gene TRBJ2-7; 9 positions agree with TRBD1. J gave up 4 bases and V 6 bases, and 7 bases lay outside the gene matches. The CDR3 is made up of 13 amino acids. CDR1 is SQVTM, CDR2 ANQGSEA, per germline. The CDR3 protein is CSVCWDRAYEQYF. The CDR3 bases are TGCAGCGTCTGCTGGGACAGGGCTTACGAGCAGTACTTC.

The V and J genes are TRBV7-9 and TRBJ2-3; 8 bases are shared with TRBD2. V shed 4 bases, J shed 0 bases, and the junction held 3 bases outside the gene matches. The CDR3 sequence is 15 residues long. Germline V gives CDR1 SEHNR, CDR2 FQNEAQ (reference sequence). The CDR3 is CASSSSSGSTDTQYF. CDR3 nucleotide sequence: TGTGCCAGCAGCTCCTCTAGCGGGAGCACAGATACGCAGTATTTT.

This clonotype was counted many times. The chain links TRBV7-2 to TRBJ1-2; D is unresolved. There are 15 residues in the CDR3. CDR1 is SGHTA, CDR2 FQGNSA, per germline. Trimming took 1 base from V and 5 from J, leaving 14 bases between them. The CDR3 sequence is CASSLGNYVGYGYTF. In DNA form, the CDR3 reads TGTGCCAGCAGCTTAGGAAACTACGTCGGTTATGGCTACACCTTC.